This TCR beta chain originates from a study of blood T cell repertoires in COVID-19. Study as a whole: Italy, Spain and the United States were the sources of the convalescent and acute COVID-19 samples. Nucleic acid was either cDNA or gDNA, and it came from T cells, B-cell-depleted T cells, or PBMCs.

In the original workflow: Reference gene primers were amplified, and this amplification served to estimate nucleated cell counts. Sequencing used immunoSEQ multiplex PCR; TCRdb keeps in-frame clones, though not all of them. Clonal size and the V and J genes are those of that table, whereas D and trimming came from the DNA. The sample has about 130,000 clones, approximately 87% seen once. CDR1 and CDR2 (germline): KGHSH, LQKENI. The V gene end was trimmed by 4 bases and the J gene end by 0 bases; junction bases not matched to a gene: 3. This CDR3 is built from 15 residues. Material: peripheral blood. This clonotype was obtained from a man aged 65 to 79 with active COVID-19. The chain links TRBV18 to TRBJ2-1; TRBD2 agrees at 7 bases. CDR3 region: CASSHSGNSYNEQFF. The CDR3 nucleotides are TGTGCCAGCTCACACAGCGGGAACTCCTACAATGAGCAGTTCTTC.